These 28 T cell receptor beta chains came from one sample sequenced in a study of T cells after yellow fever vaccination. TCRdb independently ran MiXCR on the 5' RACE reads; one entry per CDR3 protein. The sample holds 450,000 to 600,000 distinct CDR3 sequences, 17% seen once. The sample consisted of PBMCs, taken about 5 days after the first yellow fever vaccination. These receptors all come from a man aged 18 to 35 who received the YFV17D yellow fever vaccine.

In its sample, this clonotype was seen many times. This chain uses TRBV24-1 with TRBJ2-2; tentative D call: TRBD2 (7 bases). Germline assignment: CDR1 KGHDR and CDR2 SFDVKD. V shed 9 bases and J shed 2 bases, with 18 bases lying between them. This CDR3 comprises 16 residues. CDR3 region: CATAKGGGPNTGELFF. CDR3 in DNA: TGTGCCACCGCTAAGGGCGGGGGCCCCAACACCGGGGAGCTGTTTTTT.

This chain joins TRBV6-1 and TRBJ2-3; TRBD2 matches at 12 bases. The CDR3 totals 16 residues. With 5 bases clipped from V and 4 bases from J, the junction kept 7 bases outside the gene matches. Germline V gene lookup returns CDR1 MNHNS and CDR2 SASEGT. CDR3 coding DNA: TGTGCCAGCAGTAAACCGGGACTAGCGGGTTCAGATACGCAGTATTTT. Encoded protein: CASSKPGLAGSDTQYF.

This chain links TRBV20-1 with TRBJ1-6; TRBD1 matches 7 bases. CDR1 and CDR2 from the germline V gene are DFQATT and SNEGSKA (reference sequence). After removal of 5 bases from V and 8 bases from J, the junction contained 15 bases not matched to a gene. There are 16 residues in the CDR3. The DNA for the CDR3 is TGCAGTGCTCGTGTCCAGGGGGTGTCGATTCATTCACCCCTCCACTTT. Protein: CSARVQGVSIHSPLHF.

This clonotype was picked up many times. The chain links TRBV7-2 to TRBJ1-4; D unresolved. Trimming took 2 bases from V and 4 from J, leaving 8 bases between them. This CDR3 is 14 amino acids long. Germline CDR1 SGHTA, CDR2 FQGNSA. As DNA, the CDR3 is TGTGCCAGCAGCTTATCCTGGGGTAATGAAAAACTGTTTTTT. Encoded protein: CASSLSWGNEKLFF.

CDR3 amino acids: CAISANPRGGDGYTF. CDR3 in DNA: TGTGCCATCAGCGCGAATCCCAGGGGAGGCGACGGCTACACCTTC. The J gene is TRBJ1-2, the V gene TRBV10-3; a weak D match, TRBD1 (6 bases). In germline, CDR1 is ENHRY, CDR2 SYGVKD. The CDR3 is 15 residues long. V was cut by 6 bases and J by 8 bases, with 22 bases left in between.

This clonotype was seen just once. The chain couples TRBV12-3 or TRBV12-4 to TRBJ1-2; D remains unclear. Trimming left V 0 bases short and J 8 bases short, with 10 bases between. The CDR3 contains 13 residues. The CDR3 protein is CASSLAPGGGYTF. DNA of the CDR3: TGTGCCAGCAGTTTAGCGCCTGGCGGCGGCTACACCTTC.

This chain links TRBV20-1 with TRBJ2-1; D perhaps matches TRBD1 (7 bases). V shed 6 bases and J shed 0 bases, with 15 bases lying between them. Germline CDR1 DFQATT, CDR2 SNEGSKA (reference sequence). The CDR3 is 15 amino acids. CDR3 sequence: CSATQGGFSYNEQFF. The CDR3 DNA reads as TGCAGTGCAACCCAGGGGGGCTTCTCCTACAATGAGCAGTTCTTC.

This clonotype appeared a few times. The V and J genes are TRBV4-1 and TRBJ2-5; 10 bases are shared with TRBD2. CDR1 and CDR2 from the germline V gene are MGHRA and YSYEKL. This CDR3 has 16 residues. Trimming removed 1 base from V and 7 bases from J; junction bases left unmatched: 9. The CDR3 coding sequence is TGCGCCAGCAGCCAAGGAAGCGGGGGGGCCTGGGTGACCCAGTACTTC. It encodes CASSQGSGGAWVTQYF.

This clonotype was observed a few times. This rearrangement joins TRBV6-5 to TRBJ1-6, with D uncertain. Germline V gene lookup returns CDR1 MNHEY and CDR2 SVGAGI. The CDR3 has 14 amino acids. V dropped 1 base and J dropped 9 bases, with 10 bases sitting between them. Here the CDR3 reads CASSYLGKGSPLHF. The CDR3 bases are TGTGCCAGCAGTTACTTGGGCAAGGGTTCACCCCTCCACTTT.

This clonotype has just a few counts. The rearrangement joins TRBV15 to TRBJ1-1; 8 bases fit TRBD1. J was trimmed by 5 bases and V by 7 bases; bases with no gene match: 9. Looked up from germline, CDR1 is LNHNV and CDR2 is YYDKDF (reference sequence). This CDR3 comprises 14 residues. CDR3 bases: TGTGCCACCACCCCGGACAGGGTTCGGACTGAAGCTTTCTTT. It yields the protein CATTPDRVRTEAFF.

At least ten counts were recorded for this clonotype. The DNA for the CDR3 is TGCGCCAGCAGCCAAGCTCCGCAAACAGGGTCCCAGCAGTACTTC. Translating it yields CASSQAPQTGSQQYF. The genes are TRBV4-3 and TRBJ2-7; tentatively, D is TRBD1 (6 bases). The germline gives CDR1 LGHNA, CDR2 YSLEER. The germline V and J ends were trimmed by 1 base and 8 bases, with 18 bases remaining between them. The CDR3 contains 15 residues.

The chain combines TRBV5-1 with TRBJ2-1, with D possibly TRBD1 on 6 matching bases. This CDR3 spans 16 amino acids. Germline V gene data show CDR1 as SGHRS and CDR2 as YFSETQ. The V end lost 0 bases, the J end lost 7 bases, and 17 bases lay between the germline ends. The CDR3 loop reads CASSLAGQGYGNEQFF. The CDR3 bases are TGCGCCAGCAGCTTGGCCGGCCAGGGGTATGGAAATGAGCAGTTCTTC.

Many counts were recorded for this clonotype. This chain joins TRBV5-1 and TRBJ1-1, with D perhaps TRBD1 (6 bases). Germline V CDR1 and CDR2: SGHRS, YFSETQ. This CDR3 is built from 15 residues. The germline V and J ends were trimmed by 3 bases and 5 bases, with 17 bases remaining between them. The DNA for the CDR3 is TGCGCCAGCAGCTACTTTACAGGGCTGGGGACTGAAGCTTTCTTT. It encodes CASSYFTGLGTEAFF. The whole variable domain, filled in from reference TRBV5-1 and TRBJ1-1, reads KAGVTQTPRYLIKTRGQQVTLSCSPISGHRSVSWYQQTPGQGLQFLFEYFSETQRNKGNFPGRFSGRQFSNSRSEMNVSTLELGDSALYLCASSYFTGLGTEAFFGQGTRLTVV.

This clonotype was observed at least ten times. The chain combines TRBV12-3 or TRBV12-4 with TRBJ1-1; no definite D call. The CDR3 spans 13 residues. The germline V and J ends were trimmed by 2 bases and 1 base, with 5 bases remaining between them. The CDR3 nucleotides read TGTGCCAGCAGTTTACAGCAGAACACTGAAGCTTTCTTT. This gives the protein CASSLQQNTEAFF.

This clonotype was found many times. V is TRBV19 and J is TRBJ2-7, with D hard to call. V lost 4 bases, J lost 7 bases, and 17 bases lay in between. CDR3 length: 14 residues. Germline CDR1 LNHDA, CDR2 SQIVND (reference sequence). Written as DNA, the CDR3 is TGTGCCAGTAGTAGCGGTCTTACAGATAGGGAGCAGTACTTC. Translating gives CASSSGLTDREQYF. The full variable domain, rest sourced from reference TRBV19 and TRBJ2-7, is DGGITQSPKYLFRKEGQNVTLSCEQNLNHDAMYWYRQDPGQGLRLIYYSQIVNDFQKGDIAEGYSVSREKKESFPLTVTSAQKNPTAFYLCASSSGLTDREQYFGPGTRLTVT.

The chain links TRBV19 to TRBJ1-2, with 8 bases lining up with TRBD1. Trimming at V came to 6 bases and at J to 4 bases, leaving 7 bases not matched to a gene. This CDR3 is 14 amino acids long. CDR1 and CDR2 (germline): LNHDA, SQIVND (reference sequence). CDR3 sequence: CASSTGGTSYGYTF. The CDR3 DNA follows: TGTGCCAGTAGCACAGGGGGGACGAGCTATGGCTACACCTTC.

The genes are TRBV9 and TRBJ2-3, with 8 bases lining up with TRBD2. Per the germline V gene, CDR1 is SGDLS and CDR2 is YYNGEE. The CDR3 is made up of 16 amino acids. After removal of 4 bases from V and 3 bases from J, the junction contained 10 bases not matched to a gene. CDR3 DNA sequence: TGTGCCAGCAGCTCACGTAGGTCGGGGGGGACAGATACGCAGTATTTT. Its protein is CASSSRRSGGTDTQYF. The variable domain in full, completed from reference TRBV9 and TRBJ2-3, reads DSGVTQTPKHLITATGQRVTLRCSPRSGDLSVYWYQQSLDQGLQFLIQYYNGEERAKGNILERFSAQQFPDLHSELNLSSLELGDSALYFCASSSRRSGGTDTQYFGPGTRLTVL.

The CDR3 is CASSYQSGPTNEKLFF. The CDR3 DNA reads TGTGCCAGCTCATACCAGTCAGGGCCAACTAATGAAAAACTGTTTTTT. The rearrangement joins TRBV18 to TRBJ1-4; TRBD1 might be the D (5 bases). CDR1 KGHSH and CDR2 LQKENI come from the germline V gene. The CDR3 runs 16 residues. Between the trimmed V and J ends, which lost 5 bases and 0 bases, there was a span of 13 bases.

The V call is TRBV19, the J call TRBJ2-1, with 8 bases identical to TRBD1. V lost 7 bases and J lost 6; bases outside the gene matches: 11. The CDR3 covers 15 residues. Germline V gene sequence: CDR1 LNHDA, CDR2 SQIVND (reference sequence). CDR3 in amino acids: CASTSQGATFNEQFF. The CDR3 DNA reads as TGTGCCAGTACCTCCCAGGGGGCCACCTTCAATGAGCAGTTCTTC.

DNA for the CDR3: TGTGCCAGCACCTATCCCCAGGGGGGCCCCACAGATACGCAGTATTTT. Its translation is CASTYPQGGPTDTQYF. V and J are TRBV7-8 and TRBJ2-3; the D gene is possibly TRBD1 (7 bases). Trimming left V 7 bases short and J 2 bases short, with 19 bases between. This CDR3 comprises 16 residues. Germline V gene sequence: CDR1 SGHVS, CDR2 FQNEAQ.

For this clonotype: Possible read error: a much larger clone is one base away. The rearrangement links TRBV5-1 to TRBJ2-3; D not certain. This CDR3 has 12 residues. V was trimmed by 4 bases and J by 5 bases, leaving 8 bases between them. The V gene's germline CDR1 is SGHRS and CDR2 YFSETQ. This CDR3 is CASSVFVDTQYF. CDR3 DNA sequence: TGCGCCAGCAGCGTCTTCGTAGATACGCAGTATTTT. Variable domain in full (rest from reference TRBV5-1 and TRBJ2-3): KAGVTQTPRYLIKTRGQQVTLSCSPISGHRSVSWYQQTPGQGLQFLFEYFSETQRNKGNFPGRFSGRQFSNSRSEMNVSTLELGDSALYLCASSVFVDTQYFGPGTRLTVL.

This clonotype was recorded a few times. The chain employs TRBV2 and TRBJ2-5; a possible D gene is TRBD1 (5 bases). Trimming pared 10 bases from V and 5 bases from J, leaving 11 bases between. This CDR3 has 11 residues. CDR1 and CDR2 from the germline V gene are SNHLY and FYNNEI. In nucleotides, the CDR3 is TGTGCCAAATCTAGGGGCGAGACCCAGTACTTC. It codes for CAKSRGETQYF.

This sequence joins TRBV20-1 and TRBJ2-4; D is possibly TRBD1 or TRBD2 (5 bases each). Germline CDR1 and CDR2: DFQATT and SNEGSKA (reference sequence). The CDR3 totals 14 residues. V was pared by 6 bases and J by 0 bases, with 12 bases between. CDR3 DNA sequence: TGCAGTGCGAGGGGTTTTCTAGCCAAAAACATTCAGTACTTC. Translated, it gives CSARGFLAKNIQYF.

The V gene is TRBV5-1, the J gene TRBJ2-3; D is possibly TRBD1 or TRBD2 (6 bases each). The V end was cut by 4 bases, the J end by 2 bases, with 14 bases between. The CDR3 is 15 amino acids. In germline, CDR1 is SGHRS, CDR2 YFSETQ. CDR3 DNA sequence: TGCGCCAGCAGCATAGAGGGGGGATCCACAGATACGCAGTATTTT. This encodes CASSIEGGSTDTQYF.

The J gene is TRBJ1-1, the V gene TRBV6-5; possibly TRBD1 for D (5 bases). CDR1 is MNHEY, CDR2 SVGAGI, per germline. The V gene lost 0 bases and the J gene lost 11 bases, with 16 bases spanning the gap. The CDR3 extends over 14 amino acids. CDR3 sequence: CASSYSAGRRGAFF. DNA for the CDR3: TGTGCCAGCAGTTACTCGGCAGGCCGGAGGGGCGCTTTCTTT.

V is TRBV6-1 and J is TRBJ2-7; D assignment may be TRBD1 or TRBD2 (5 bases each). V was clipped by 5 bases and J by 1 base, with 9 bases between them. The CDR3 runs to 13 residues. Germline CDR1 reads MNHNS; CDR2 reads SASEGT. CDR3 sequence: CASSRDPSYEQYV. The CDR3 nucleotides read TGTGCCAGCAGTAGGGACCCATCCTACGAGCAGTACGTC.

In its sample, this clonotype was seen many times. V and J are TRBV7-8 and TRBJ1-1; D gene ambiguous. Germline assignment: CDR1 SGHVS and CDR2 FQNEAQ. Trimming stripped 3 bases from V and 6 bases from J, with 11 bases between. This CDR3 has 13 amino acids. CDR3 DNA: TGTGCCAGCAGCTTTCTGGGGAGGGCTGAAGCTTTCTTT. Its protein product is CASSFLGRAEAFF.

This clonotype was counted only a few times. This sequence joins TRBV12-3 or TRBV12-4 and TRBJ1-1; D is uncertain. Trimming cost V 8 bases and J 3 bases, with 31 bases left between them. The CDR3 length is 19 residues. This chain's CDR3 is CASGSPGPVGRLRYTEAFF. CDR3 bases: TGTGCCAGCGGCTCCCCCGGCCCGGTGGGGAGACTGCGGTACACTGAAGCTTTCTTT.